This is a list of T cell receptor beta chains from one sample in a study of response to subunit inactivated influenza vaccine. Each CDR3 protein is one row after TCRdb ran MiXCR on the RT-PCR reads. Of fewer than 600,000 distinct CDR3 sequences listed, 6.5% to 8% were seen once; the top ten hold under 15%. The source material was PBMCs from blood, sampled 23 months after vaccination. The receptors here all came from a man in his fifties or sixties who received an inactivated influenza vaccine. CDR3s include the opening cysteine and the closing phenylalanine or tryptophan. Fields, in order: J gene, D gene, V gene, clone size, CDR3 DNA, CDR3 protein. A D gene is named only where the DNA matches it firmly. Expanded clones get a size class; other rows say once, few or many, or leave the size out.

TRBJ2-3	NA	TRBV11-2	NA	TGTGCCAGCAGCTTAGATCTGGGGTCACGGTGGACAGATACGCAGTATTTT	CASSLDLGSRWTDTQYF
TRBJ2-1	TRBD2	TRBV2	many	TGTGCCAGCAGTCTCGGGACTAGCGGGGGGGAGCAGTTCTTC	CASSLGTSGGEQFF
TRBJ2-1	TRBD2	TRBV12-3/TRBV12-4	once	TGTGCCAGCAGTTCGGGGGGAACTAGCCCCTACTATGAGCAGTTCTTC	CASSSGGTSPYYEQFF
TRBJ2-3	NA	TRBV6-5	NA	TGTGCCAGCAGTTATAGGCCGAGTCAAGGTACGCAGTATTTT	CASSYRPSQGTQYF
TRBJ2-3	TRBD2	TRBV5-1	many	TGCGCCAGCAGCTTGTTAGCGGGCCGCCGCACAGATACGCAGTATTTT	CASSLLAGRRTDTQYF
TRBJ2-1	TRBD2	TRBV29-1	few	TGCAGCGCGGGGGAAACGGGAGGGCCGGGCAATGAGCAGTTCTTC	CSAGETGGPGNEQFF
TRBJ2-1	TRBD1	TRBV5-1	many	TGCGCCAGCAGCTTGGGACAGGGGGCATCCTACAATGAGCAGTTCTTC	CASSLGQGASYNEQFF
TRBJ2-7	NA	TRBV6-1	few	TGTGCCAGCAGTGAGGGGGCAACCTACGAGCAGTACTTC	CASSEGATYEQYF
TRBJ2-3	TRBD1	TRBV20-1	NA	TGCTGTGCTAGAGATCCGAACAGGGGCGCAGATACGCAGTATTTT	CCARDPNRGADTQYF
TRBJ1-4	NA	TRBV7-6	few	TGTGCCAGCAGCTTCGCGTCGGGGCGCGATGAAAAACTGTTTTTT	CASSFASGRDEKLFF
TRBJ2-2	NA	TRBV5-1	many	TGCGCCAGCAGCTTGCTCTCCACCGGGGAGCTGTTTTTT	CASSLLSTGELFF
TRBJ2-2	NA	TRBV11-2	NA	TGTGCCAGCAGCTCGCGACTTGGGGCAACCGGGGAGCTGTTTTTT	CASSSRLGATGELFF
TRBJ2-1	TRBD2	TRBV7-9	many	TGTGCCAGCAGATCGGGACTAAGTACCTTCTTC	CASRSGLSTFF
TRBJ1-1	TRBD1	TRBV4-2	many	TGTGCCAGCAGCCAAGTAGGGGGCCGTATGAACACTGAAGCTTTCTTT	CASSQVGGRMNTEAFF
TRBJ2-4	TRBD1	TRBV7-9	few	TGTGCCAGCAGCTTAGAGGGACAGGCGGCTATAAACATTCAGTACTTC	CASSLEGQAAINIQYF
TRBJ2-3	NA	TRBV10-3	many	TGTGCCACCGCAGAAGATACGCAGTATTTT	CATAEDTQYF
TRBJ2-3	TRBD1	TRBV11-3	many	TGTGCCAGCAGCTCCCGGACAGGGGGCACAGATACGCAGTATTTT	CASSSRTGGTDTQYF
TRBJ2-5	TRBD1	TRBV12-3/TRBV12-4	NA	TGTGCCAGCGGGGACAGATCCCAAGAGACCCAGTACTTC	CASGDRSQETQYF
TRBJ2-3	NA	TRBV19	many	TGTGCCAGTAGTATTTCAGATACGCAGTATTTT	CASSISDTQYF
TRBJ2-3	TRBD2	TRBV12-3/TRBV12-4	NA	TGTGCCAGCAGTTTAGCGACTCTAGCGGGGGGGTTCACAGATACGCAGTATTTT	CASSLATLAGGFTDTQYF
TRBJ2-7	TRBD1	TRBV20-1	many	TGCAGTGGGGGGACAGGTCCCTACGAGCAGTACTTC	CSGGTGPYEQYF
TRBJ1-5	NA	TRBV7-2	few	TGTGCCAGCAGCTCTAGGGATCGGGGAGGTCAGCCCCAGCATTTT	CASSSRDRGGQPQHF
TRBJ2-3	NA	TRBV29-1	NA	TGCAGCGTTGACAGCAGCACAGATACGCAGTATTTT	CSVDSSTDTQYF
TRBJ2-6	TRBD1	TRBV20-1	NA	TGCAGTGCCACTACAGGGGCTGGGGCCAACGTCCTGACTTTC	CSATTGAGANVLTF
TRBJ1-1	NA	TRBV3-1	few	TGTGCCAGCAGCCAAGTTACAGGGAACACTGAAGCTTTCTTT	CASSQVTGNTEAFF
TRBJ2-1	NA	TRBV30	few	TGTGCCTGGAGTCGGGCCCCTAGCTCGGGTAACAATGAGCAGTTCTTC	CAWSRAPSSGNNEQFF
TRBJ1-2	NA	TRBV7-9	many	TGTGCCAGCAGCTTGGTACTGGACAGCTATGGCTACACCTTC	CASSLVLDSYGYTF
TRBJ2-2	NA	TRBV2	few	TGTGCCAGCAGTGTTCTCGGGAGCGAAGGGGAGCTGTTTTTT	CASSVLGSEGELFF
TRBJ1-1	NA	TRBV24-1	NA	TGTGCCACCAGTGATACCACCACAGGGAACACTGAAGCTTTCTTT	CATSDTTTGNTEAFF
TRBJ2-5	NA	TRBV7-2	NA	TGTGCCAGCAGCTGGGGGGGCCCTCTGGTGGAGACCCAGTACTTC	CASSWGGPLVETQYF
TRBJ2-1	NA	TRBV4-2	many	TGTGCCAGCAGCCCGGAAGGATCGAGCTCCTACAATGAGCAGTTCTTC	CASSPEGSSSYNEQFF
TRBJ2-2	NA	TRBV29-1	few	TGCAGCGTTGGAATGGGGAGTTACACCGGGGAGCTGTTTTTT	CSVGMGSYTGELFF
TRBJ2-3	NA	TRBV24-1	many	TGTGCCACCAGTGACCATCACGATACGCAGTATTTT	CATSDHHDTQYF
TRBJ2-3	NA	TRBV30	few	TGTGCCTGGAAGGGTATCGCAGATACGCAGTATTTT	CAWKGIADTQYF
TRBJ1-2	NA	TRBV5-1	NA	TGCGCCAGCAGCCCCGGGGCGGGGCAGTATGGCTACACCTTC	CASSPGAGQYGYTF
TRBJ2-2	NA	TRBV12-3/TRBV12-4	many	TGTGCCAGCAGTGACCGAACAGGGAACACCGGGGAGCTGTTTTTT	CASSDRTGNTGELFF
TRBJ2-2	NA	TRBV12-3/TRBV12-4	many	TGTGCCAGCAGCAGCGGTAGGGGCACCGGGGAGCTGTTTTTT	CASSSGRGTGELFF
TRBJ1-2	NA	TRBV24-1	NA	TGTGCCACCAGTGACGGGACATATGGCTACACCTTC	CATSDGTYGYTF
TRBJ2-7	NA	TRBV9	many	TGTGCCAGCAGCGTAGATGGTGGGGCCACCTACGAGCAGTACTTC	CASSVDGGATYEQYF
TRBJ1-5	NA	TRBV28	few	TGTGCCAGCAGTGTCAATAACGATCAGCCCCAGCATTTT	CASSVNNDQPQHF
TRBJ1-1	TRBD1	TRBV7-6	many	TGTGCCAGCAGCCGGGGACAGACGAACACTGAAGCTTTCTTT	CASSRGQTNTEAFF
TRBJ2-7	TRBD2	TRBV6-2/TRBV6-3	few	TGTGCCAGCAGTGCACTTTGGACTAGCGGCCCCTACGAGCAGTACTTC	CASSALWTSGPYEQYF
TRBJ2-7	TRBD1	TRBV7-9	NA	TGTGCCAGCAGCCCCACGGGACAGGGCATCCACGAGCAGTACTTC	CASSPTGQGIHEQYF
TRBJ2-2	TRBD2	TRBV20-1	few	TGCAGTGCTGCGGCTAGCGGGGGGGGTAACACCGGGGAGCTGTTTTTT	CSAAASGGGNTGELFF
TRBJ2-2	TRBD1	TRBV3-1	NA	TGTGCCAGCACCTTGGGACAGGGGGTTGTCGGGGAGCTGTTTTTT	CASTLGQGVVGELFF
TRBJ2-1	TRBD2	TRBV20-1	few	TGCAGTGCTAGAAGACTAGCGGGAGACCTCTACAATGAGCAGTTCTTC	CSARRLAGDLYNEQFF
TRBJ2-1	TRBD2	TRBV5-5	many	TGTGCCAGCAGTTCCGGGACTAGCGGTAACAATGAGCAGTTCTTC	CASSSGTSGNNEQFF
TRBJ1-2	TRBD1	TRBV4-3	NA	TGCGCCAGCAGCCCGGGGACAGGGGATGTTTATGGCTACACCTTC	CASSPGTGDVYGYTF
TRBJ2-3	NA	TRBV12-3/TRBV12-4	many	TGTGCCAGCAGTCCTTCTAAAAATACGCAGTATTTT	CASSPSKNTQYF
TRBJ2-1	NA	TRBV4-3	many	TGCGCCAGCAGCCATGAGGACGGGAATGAGCAGTTCTTC	CASSHEDGNEQFF
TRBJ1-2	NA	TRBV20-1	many	TGCAGTGCAAGGGACGGGGGAGAGTTAGGTTCCGGCTACACCTTC	CSARDGGELGSGYTF
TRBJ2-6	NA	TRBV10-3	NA	TGTGCCATCAGCCCGGGACCTAACTCTGGGGCCAACGTCCTGACTTTC	CAISPGPNSGANVLTF
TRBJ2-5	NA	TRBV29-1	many	TGCAGCATGAAACGGGGCCAAGAGACCCAGTACTTC	CSMKRGQETQYF
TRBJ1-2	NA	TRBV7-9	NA	TGTGCCAGCAGCTTAGTTCTTAACTATGGCTACACCTTC	CASSLVLNYGYTF
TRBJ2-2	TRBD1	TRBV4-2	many	TGTGCCAGCAGTCCCTCGCAGGGGGCAAAGACCGGGGAGCTGTTTTTT	CASSPSQGAKTGELFF
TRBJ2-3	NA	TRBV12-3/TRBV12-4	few	TGTGCCAGCAGAGAGAGGGGACTGGACACAGATACGCAGTATTTT	CASRERGLDTDTQYF
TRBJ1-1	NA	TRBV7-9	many	TGTGCCAGCCTGGGATGGGGAATGGAGAACACTGAAGCTTTCTTT	CASLGWGMENTEAFF
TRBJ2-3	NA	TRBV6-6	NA	TGTGCCAGCAGTTACCTTACTACAGATACGCAGTATTTT	CASSYLTTDTQYF
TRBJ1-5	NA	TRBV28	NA	TGTGCCAGCAGTTTAAGGGCCAAGCCCCAGCATTTT	CASSLRAKPQHF
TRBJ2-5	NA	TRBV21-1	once	TGTGCCAGCAGCAAAGTATCGAACCGGGAAAACGAGGAGACCCAGTACTTC	CASSKVSNRENEETQYF